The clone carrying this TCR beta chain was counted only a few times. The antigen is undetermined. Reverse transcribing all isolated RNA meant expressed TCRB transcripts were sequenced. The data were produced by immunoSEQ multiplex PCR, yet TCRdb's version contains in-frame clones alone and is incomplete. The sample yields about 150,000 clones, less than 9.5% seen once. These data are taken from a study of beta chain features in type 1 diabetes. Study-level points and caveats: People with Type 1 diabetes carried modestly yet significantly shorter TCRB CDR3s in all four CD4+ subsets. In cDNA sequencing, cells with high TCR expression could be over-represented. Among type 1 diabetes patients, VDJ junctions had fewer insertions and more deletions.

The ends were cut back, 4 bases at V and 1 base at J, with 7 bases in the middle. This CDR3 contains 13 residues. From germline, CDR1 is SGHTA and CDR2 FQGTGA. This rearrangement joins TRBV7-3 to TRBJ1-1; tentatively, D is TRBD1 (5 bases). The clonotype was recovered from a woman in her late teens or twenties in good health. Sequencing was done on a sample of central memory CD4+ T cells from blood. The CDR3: CASSYGQNTEAFF. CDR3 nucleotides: TGTGCCAGCAGCTATGGACAGAACACTGAAGCTTTCTTT.